What follows are 8 T cell receptor beta chains derived from one specimen sequenced in a study of blood T cell repertoires in COVID-19. Method: immunoSEQ multiplex PCR; TCRdb's copy keeps in-frame clones and lacks some. The sample yields fewer than 500,000 clones, roughly 88% seen once. The sample comprised peripheral blood. These receptor sequences come from a woman aged 25 to 39 with active or convalescent COVID-19.

The CDR3 region has the DNA TGTGCCTGGAGTGTACAAGGGGCTGGAAACACCATATATTTT. Its protein is CAWSVQGAGNTIYF. The rearrangement links TRBV30 to TRBJ1-3, with D possibly matching TRBD1 (5 bases). Germline assignment: CDR1 GTSNPN and CDR2 SVGIG (reference sequence). Trimming took 0 bases from V and 2 from J, leaving 8 bases between them. The length of the CDR3 is 14 residues.

The chain carries TRBV6-5 and TRBJ2-5; TRBD1 agrees at 7 bases. In germline, CDR1 is MNHEY, CDR2 SVGAGI. The CDR3 totals 15 residues. V lost 5 bases, J lost 3 bases, and 9 bases stayed unmatched. The CDR3: CASSPSGQPEETQYF. The CDR3 DNA reads TGTGCCAGCAGTCCGTCGGGACAGCCCGAAGAGACCCAGTACTTC.

This chain uses TRBV27 with TRBJ2-3; 11 bases agree with TRBD2. Germline loops: CDR1 MNHEY, CDR2 SMNVEV (reference sequence). Unmatched junction bases numbered 17, after V lost 5 bases and J lost 1 base. This CDR3 has 20 residues. CDR3 sequence: CASSEPGTSGKLRGTDTQYF. The CDR3 DNA is TGTGCCAGCAGTGAACCCGGGACTAGCGGAAAGTTGAGGGGCACAGATACGCAGTATTTT.

In its sample, this clone was seen a few times. J is TRBJ1-1 and V is TRBV10-1; a weak D match, TRBD1 (5 bases). The CDR3 is made up of 14 amino acids. Trimming took off 7 bases at V and 1 base at J, with 13 bases between the two ends. Per the germline V gene, CDR1 is WNHNN and CDR2 is SYGVQD (reference sequence). CDR3 sequence reads: CASKGRGENTEAFF. As DNA, the CDR3 is TGCGCCAGCAAAGGGAGGGGCGAGAACACTGAAGCTTTCTTT.

V is TRBV5-1 and J is TRBJ2-2; D gene ambiguous. Trimming shortened V by 0 bases and J by 0 bases, and 6 bases separated the two germline ends. In germline, CDR1 is SGHRS, CDR2 YFSETQ. The length of the CDR3 is 15 residues. As DNA, the CDR3 is TGCGCCAGCAGCTTGGGGGCCGCGAACACCGGGGAGCTGTTTTTT. Its protein product is CASSLGAANTGELFF. The full variable domain, rest sourced from reference TRBV5-1 and TRBJ2-2, is KAGVTQTPRYLIKTRGQQVTLSCSPISGHRSVSWYQQTPGQGLQFLFEYFSETQRNKGNFPGRFSGRQFSNSRSEMNVSTLELGDSALYLCASSLGAANTGELFFGEGSRLTVL.

CDR3: CASSDQPGQGAGVLTF. CDR3 nucleotides: TGTGCCAGCAGCGATCAACCGGGACAGGGGGCAGGCGTCCTGACTTTC. The rearrangement joins TRBV5-5 to TRBJ2-6; 12 positions match TRBD1. CDR3 length equals 16 residues. In germline, CDR1 is SGHKS, CDR2 YYEKEE (reference sequence). Germline trimming cut 4 bases from V and 12 bases from J; bases unmatched to any gene: 11.

The chain joins TRBV6-4 to TRBJ2-1; 9 positions match TRBD2. This CDR3 has 16 amino acids. V lost 7 bases, J lost 4 bases, and 11 bases stayed unmatched. Germline values: CDR1 MRHNA, CDR2 SNTAGT. Here the CDR3 reads CASKETSGNPYNEQFF. The CDR3 DNA reads as TGTGCCAGCAAGGAGACTAGCGGAAACCCGTACAATGAGCAGTTCTTC.

The chain couples TRBV9 to TRBJ2-2; weak D call: TRBD2 (5 bases). Germline lookup yields CDR1 SGDLS and CDR2 YYNGEE. Deletions cut 0 bases from V and 0 bases from J, with 21 bases between. The CDR3 has 20 amino acids. The CDR3 DNA reads as TGTGCCAGCAGCGTAGCTACATTCGTCTGGGCGGACTCGAACACCGGGGAGCTGTTTTTT. It codes for CASSVATFVWADSNTGELFF.